A single sample gave rise to the 14 T cell receptor beta chains below, sequenced in a study of shared clonotypes between healthy human individuals. TCRdb keeps only in-frame clones here, not all; method: immunoSEQ multiplex PCR. This table has 300,000 to 350,000 clones, 73% appearing once. The specimen was memory CD4+ T cells sorted from blood. The subset denotes: CD45RA-negative fraction. The receptors shown here come from a man aged 25 to 45 in good health.

This clone is a singleton in its sample. The chain uses TRBV11-2 and TRBJ1-4; maybe TRBD1 (6 bases). Trimming left V 5 bases short and J 7 bases short, with 14 bases between. The CDR3 extends over 14 amino acids. Germline CDR1 and CDR2: SGHAT and FQNNGV. CDR3 sequence: CASSKGGTIEKLFF. CDR3 nucleotide sequence: TGTGCCAGCAGCAAGGGGGGCACGATTGAAAAACTGTTTTTT.

The rearrangement links TRBV2 to TRBJ2-7, with 8 nucleotides matching TRBD2. Germline V gives CDR1 SNHLY, CDR2 FYNNEI. The CDR3 contains 14 residues. Unmatched junction bases numbered 1, after V lost 3 bases and J lost 0 bases. CDR3 residues: CASSDSGTSYEQYF. In DNA form, the CDR3 reads TGTGCCAGCAGTGATAGCGGGACCTCCTACGAGCAGTACTTC.

The chain carries TRBV5-1 and TRBJ2-5, with D hard to call. The CDR3 consists of 13 residues. The germline V and J ends were trimmed by 1 base and 2 bases, with 6 bases remaining between them. Germline lookup yields CDR1 SGHRS and CDR2 YFSETQ. CDR3 amino acids: CASSLLGQETQYF. The DNA for the CDR3 is TGCGCCAGCAGCTTGCTTGGGCAAGAGACCCAGTACTTC.

The V call is TRBV20-1, the J call TRBJ1-2; 7 nucleotides match TRBD1. V lost 5 bases, J lost 7 bases, and 1 base stayed unmatched. The V gene's germline CDR1 is DFQATT and CDR2 SNEGSKA (reference sequence). The CDR3 totals 10 residues. As DNA, the CDR3 is TGCAGTGCTCGGGACAGTGGCTACACCTTC. This translates into CSARDSGYTF.

The rearrangement uses TRBV7-8 and TRBJ2-5; D remains unclear. Trimming took 5 bases from V and 2 from J, leaving 9 bases between them. Germline V gene data show CDR1 as SGHVS and CDR2 as FQNEAQ. The CDR3 is 13 amino acids. CDR3 nucleotide sequence: TGTGCCAGCAGCCCCAGGCTTCAAGAGACCCAGTACTTC. Its translation is CASSPRLQETQYF.

A single count supports this clone. The CDR3: CASSVGQRTYEQYF. The CDR3 bases are TGTGCCAGCAGCGTGGGACAAAGAACCTACGAGCAGTACTTC. The chain has TRBV7-2 and TRBJ2-7, with TRBD1 as a possible D gene (6 bases). CDR3 size: 14 residues. Germline CDR1 SGHTA, CDR2 FQGNSA. V was cut by 5 bases and J by 2 bases, with 13 bases left in between.

The rearrangement uses TRBV7-9 and TRBJ2-6, with unresolved D. The ends were cut back, 6 bases at V and 1 base at J, with 7 bases in the middle. The CDR3 length is 14 residues. Germline values: CDR1 SEHNR, CDR2 FQNEAQ (reference sequence). CDR3 protein: CASRSGSGANVLTF. CDR3 sequence (DNA): TGTGCCAGCAGGTCAGGTTCTGGGGCCAACGTCCTGACTTTC.

This clone was observed a single time. V is TRBV28 and J is TRBJ1-1, with a tentative D call TRBD1 (6 bases). Germline CDR1 MDHEN, CDR2 SYDVKM. V was cut by 1 base and J by 5 bases, with 11 bases left in between. This CDR3 is 14 amino acids long. The CDR3 loop is CASSLYGGGTEAFF. The CDR3 DNA is TGTGCCAGCAGTTTATATGGGGGCGGGACTGAAGCTTTCTTT.

V is TRBV7-9 and J is TRBJ2-1; TRBD1 aligns across 8 bases. CDR1 is SEHNR, CDR2 FQNEAQ, per germline (reference sequence). J was trimmed by 9 bases and V by 5 bases; bases with no gene match: 6. The CDR3 runs to 13 residues. CDR3 amino acids: CASSTGGVGEQFF. The DNA of the CDR3 is TGTGCCAGCAGCACAGGGGGAGTTGGTGAGCAGTTCTTC.

The chain couples TRBV7-9 to TRBJ2-7, with D perhaps assigned TRBD1 or TRBD2 (6 bases each). CDR1 is SEHNR and CDR2 is FQNEAQ in the germline V gene (reference sequence). Trimming removed 1 base from V and 3 bases from J, with 13 bases in between. There are 15 residues in the CDR3. The CDR3, as DNA: TGTGCCAGCAGCTTAGTAGGGGGGAAAGTCTACGAGCAGTACTTC. Protein: CASSLVGGKVYEQYF.

The chain couples TRBV6-1 to TRBJ2-5; no clear D. The J call is uncertain, as TRBJ2-7 better fits the DNA end. The germline CDR1 and CDR2 sequences are MNHNS and SASEGT. This CDR3 is 15 amino acids long. The CDR3 reads CASSEFGRSGYEQYF. The CDR3, as DNA: TGTGCCAGCAGTGAATTTGGGCGGTCCGGCTACGAGCAGTACTTC.

This clone showed up just once. The V call is TRBV6-5, the J call TRBJ1-1, with D unclear. CDR3 size: 12 residues. Germline V gene lookup returns CDR1 MNHEY and CDR2 SVGAGI. Trimming took off 0 bases at V and 7 bases at J, with 6 bases between the two ends. CDR3 loop: CASSYSGSEAFF. The CDR3 DNA reads TGTGCCAGCAGTTACTCGGGGAGTGAAGCTTTCTTT.

The chain joins TRBV30 to TRBJ1-3; D not resolved. The V end was cut by 1 base, the J end by 1 base, with 2 bases between. The V gene's germline CDR1 is GTSNPN and CDR2 SVGIG (reference sequence). This CDR3 comprises 12 residues. CDR3 nucleotides: TGTGCCTGGAGTGCATCTGGAAACACCATATATTTT. This gives the protein CAWSASGNTIYF.

Comments on this clone: Other DNA variants within this sample encode the same CDR3. The rearrangement joins TRBV18 to TRBJ2-7, with TRBD1 identical over 8 bases. The V gene end was trimmed by 5 bases and the J gene end by 2 bases; junction bases not matched to a gene: 5. There are 14 residues in the CDR3. Germline V gives CDR1 KGHSH, CDR2 LQKENI. Written as DNA, the CDR3 is TGTGCCAGCTCAACCGGACAGGGTCCCTACGAGCAGTACTTC. Translated, it gives CASSTGQGPYEQYF.